This TCR beta chain emerged from a study of cytomegalovirus exposure and HLA in healthy donors. 60 Vbeta and 13 Jbeta primers were used in PCR. Using immunoSEQ multiplex PCR, the repertoire was profiled, and TCRdb retains in-frame clones only, with some absent. The table records about 130,000 clones, 17% of them present only once. This clone occurred a few times. The CDR3 totals 14 residues. Trimming removed 6 bases at V and 5 bases at J, with 14 bases between. CDR1 and CDR2 (germline): MNHEY, SVGAGI. This chain uses TRBV6-5 with TRBJ2-1; tentatively, D is TRBD1 (6 bases). The specimen sequenced was PBMCs. This TCR was sampled from a female donor in good health and CMV-seropositive. The CDR3 is CASSHYQGNNEQFF. The CDR3 DNA is TGTGCCAGCAGCCATTACCAGGGGAACAATGAGCAGTTCTTC.